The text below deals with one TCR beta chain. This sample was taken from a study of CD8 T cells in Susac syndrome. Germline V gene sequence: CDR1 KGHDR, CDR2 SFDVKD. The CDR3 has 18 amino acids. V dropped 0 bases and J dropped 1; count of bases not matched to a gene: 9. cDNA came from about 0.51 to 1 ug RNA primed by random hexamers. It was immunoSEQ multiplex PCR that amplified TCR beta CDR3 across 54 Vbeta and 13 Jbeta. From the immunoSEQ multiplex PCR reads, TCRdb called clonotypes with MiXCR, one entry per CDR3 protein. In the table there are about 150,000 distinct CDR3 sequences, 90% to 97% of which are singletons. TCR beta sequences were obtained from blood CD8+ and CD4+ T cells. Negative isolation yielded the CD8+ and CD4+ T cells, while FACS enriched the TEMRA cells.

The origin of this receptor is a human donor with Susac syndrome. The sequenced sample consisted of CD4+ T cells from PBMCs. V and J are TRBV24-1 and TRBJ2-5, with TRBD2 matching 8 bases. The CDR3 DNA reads TGTGCCACCAGTGATTTGGACCGGGCGGGGGGCCCCCAAGAGACCCAGTACTTC. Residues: CATSDLDRAGGPQETQYF.